The subject of this entry is one TCR beta chain. Its recognized antigen is unknown. The input lacks base qualities; no much larger clone sits a single base away. This entry is derived from a study of blood T cell repertoires in COVID-19 (dated by TCRdb to the early 2020s). Concerning the study at large: The collaborator samples originated in the United States, Italy and Spain and spanned the acute and convalescent phases of COVID-19. The prospective study material was composed of cDNA or gDNA derived from T cells, B-cell-depleted T cells, or PBMCs. Subjects who had been exposed to COVID-19, were actively infected with it, or had recovered from it provided the deeply sampled blood TCRbeta repertoires that made up the dataset. The repertoires were made available in a free public database intended to serve as a resource for research on the immune response to SARS-CoV-2. The samples were drawn from two sources: the first 160 participants of the ongoing ImmuneRACE study, and 1,000 to 1,500 subjects contributed by 6 global collaborators. Nearly every sample came with metadata listing a de-identified subject ID, COVID-19 status, age in years and sex. HLA class I and class II types, where available, came from metadata supplied by the sample provider rather than from assay-based typing.

Broad study findings and their caveats: How much clinical and demographic metadata was included differed by source and by participant, and the metadata was provided uncurated.

Participants in the prospective study were enrolled through a virtual design, were aged about 18 to 100 years, and lived in roughly 24 United States geographic areas. To assign participants to cohorts, the prospective study relied on clinical history that participants themselves reported in a screening survey and a study questionnaire. ImmuneRACE Cohort 3 recovered participants were defined by two consecutive negative NP/OP PCR tests, healthcare professional clearance, or symptom resolution. Each participant in the prospective study had whole blood, serum and a nasopharyngeal or oropharyngeal swab collected by mobile phlebotomists. Additional blood draws and questionnaires over an approximately 2-month period could optionally be provided by prospective study participants. Blood samples from the prospective study were shipped frozen or at room temperature prior to DNA extraction. Ends trimmed: V by 5 bases, J by 0 bases; bases unmatched to a gene: 5. CDR1 and CDR2 are drawn from the germline V gene: KGHSH, LQKENI. From the cysteine up to the phenylalanine, the CDR3 has a length of 15 residues. Of all the DNA, just the CDR3 is kept, 45 bases in frame from base 1.

TCRbeta CDR3 regions were amplified from genomic DNA by means of the immunoSEQ Assay, a bias-controlled multiplex PCR. The original pipeline was this. Within the assay, amplification of reference gene primers was used to estimate how many nucleated cells each sample contained. To quantify the absolute abundance of each unique TCRbeta CDR3 rearrangement, sequence reads were collapsed and filtered. For each sample, productive Simpson clonality was calculated as the square root of Simpson's diversity index across productive rearrangements. TCRdb provides this immuneACCESS table in a form limited to in-frame rearrangements. Some clones are lacking; in checked studies, under half of them reflect an unresolved V gene, and why the rest are absent is not known. V, J and clone size derive from that table, while D and trimming were established from the DNA sequence. The sample includes more than 150,000 clones, with around 79% observed a single time. In total, the top ten clones hold 11% of the sample.

This sequence was found in a man in his fifties who had recovered from COVID-19. The rearranged segments are TRBV18 and TRBJ2-7, with TRBD1 identical over 9 junction bases. Sequenced sample: PBMCs or T cells enriched from blood (not recorded which). DNA sequence: TGTGCCAGCTCAGCGGGACAGGGCCGCTCCTACGAGCAGTACTTC. This encodes CASSAGQGRSYEQYF.